This T cell receptor beta chain came from a study of T cell responses to AZD1222 COVID-19 vaccine. Findings and caveats of the study: At study baseline, merely six AZD1222 recipients were seropositive. Donors, mostly white British, included more females; clonal diversity was possibly underestimated. Close to half of all spike-specific TCRs reportedly target regions of the variants that are unmutated.

Concerning this clone itself: Its antigen remains unidentified.

The germline V and J ends were trimmed by 6 bases and 4 bases, with 15 bases remaining between them. CDR3 length equals 14 residues. In germline, CDR1 is KGHSH, CDR2 LQKENI. Analyses pooled second doses at about 4 or about 12 weeks. Clones were read by immunoSEQ multiplex PCR, and TCRdb kept only the in-frame ones, dropping some. The repertoire has approximately 110,000 clones, about 85% of them found once; the top ten carry 2% to 2.5%. Here the sequenced sample was peripheral blood, taken 28 days after the second AZD1222 dose. The rearrangement joins TRBV18 to TRBJ1-1; D remains ambiguous. The TCR was taken from an adult who received the AZD1222 COVID-19 vaccine. CDR3 sequence reads: CASSLPGVFTEAFF. CDR3 coding DNA: TGTGCCAGCTCCCTACCAGGCGTTTTCACTGAAGCTTTCTTT.